The rows below give T cell receptor beta chains drawn from one sample of a study of OX40 agonist ivuxolimab in advanced cancers. Libraries were prepared by immunoSEQ multiplex PCR; TCRdb keeps only in-frame clonotypes and omits some of them. The profile shows about 25,000 clones, 80% to 90% of them singletons. The source was CD4+ or CD8+ T cells sorted from blood, collected in a trial of the OX40 agonist ivuxolimab. Every receptor here comes from an adult with an advanced solid tumor such as melanoma, head and neck, liver or kidney cancer. CDR3s include the opening cysteine and the closing phenylalanine or tryptophan. The D gene is left open where the match is weak. Clone size is shown for a subset of rows, as once, few, many or a class of expanded clone.

TRBJ1-1,-,-,TRBV19,CASGGRIAEAFF,TGTGCCAGTGGAGGGAGAATTGCTGAAGCTTTCTTT
TRBJ2-1,-,-,TRBV4-1,CASSQEGDKARSYNEQFF,TGCGCCAGCAGCCAAGAAGGGGACAAAGCCCGCTCCTACAATGAGCAGTTCTTC
TRBJ2-4,TRBD1,once,TRBV5-4,CASSRDHRGPKNIQYF,TGTGCCAGCAGCCGGGACCACAGGGGGCCTAAAAACATTCAGTACTTC
TRBJ2-7,TRBD2,-,TRBV10-3,CAISERLGSSGGAGYEQYF,TGTGCCATCAGTGAACGCCTGGGTAGTAGCGGGGGGGCGGGTTACGAGCAGTACTTC
TRBJ2-5,TRBD1,-,TRBV4-1,CASSQDVPRTGKETQYF,TGCGCCAGCAGCCAAGATGTCCCCCGGACAGGGAAAGAGACCCAGTACTTC
TRBJ1-2,-,-,TRBV7-9,CASSGDWGYTF,TGTGCCAGCAGCGGAGACTGGGGCTACACCTTC
TRBJ2-7,-,once,TRBV30,CAWSQGGEQYF,TGTGCCTGGAGCCAGGGCGGCGAGCAGTACTTC
TRBJ2-2,-,-,TRBV5-4,CASSFGDGELFF,TGTGCCAGCAGCTTCGGGGACGGGGAGCTGTTTTTT
TRBJ2-7,-,-,TRBV5-4,CASSPWGRYGQYF,TGTGCCAGCAGCCCGTGGGGTCGCTACGGGCAGTACTTC
TRBJ2-1,-,-,TRBV2,CATRIDWDSSNEQFF,TGTGCCACCAGAATAGACTGGGACTCCTCCAATGAGCAGTTCTTC
TRBJ2-7,TRBD1,once,TRBV27,CASSPTGNEQYF,TGTGCCAGCAGTCCGACAGGGAACGAGCAGTACTTC
TRBJ2-6,-,-,TRBV7-2,CASSFTASSGANVLTF,TGTGCCAGCAGCTTTACAGCGAGCTCTGGGGCCAACGTCCTGACTTTC
TRBJ2-7,TRBD2,-,TRBV4-2,CASSQDLAGTSYEQYF,TGTGCCAGCAGCCAAGATCTAGCGGGGACTTCCTACGAGCAGTACTTC
TRBJ2-4,TRBD2,-,TRBV27,CASSEGTSGKNIQYF,TGTGCCAGCAGTGAAGGGACTAGCGGGAAAAACATTCAGTACTTC
TRBJ2-7,TRBD2,-,TRBV27,CASSLRAGGTEQYF,TGTGCCAGCAGTTTAAGGGCGGGGGGTACGGAGCAGTACTTC
TRBJ1-1,TRBD1,once,TRBV12-5,CASGWTGWNTEAFF,TGTGCTAGTGGATGGACAGGGTGGAACACTGAAGCTTTCTTT
TRBJ1-3,-,-,TRBV4-3,CASSRGGPGVTGNTIYF,TGCGCCAGCAGCAGAGGGGGACCGGGTGTAACTGGAAACACCATATATTTT
TRBJ1-2,TRBD1,-,TRBV5-8,CASSYDRGRFGYTF,TGTGCCAGCAGCTACGACAGGGGGCGGTTTGGCTACACCTTC
TRBJ2-5,TRBD1,-,TRBV13,CASSSRDRVQETQYF,TGTGCCAGCAGCTCCCGGGACAGAGTCCAAGAGACCCAGTACTTC